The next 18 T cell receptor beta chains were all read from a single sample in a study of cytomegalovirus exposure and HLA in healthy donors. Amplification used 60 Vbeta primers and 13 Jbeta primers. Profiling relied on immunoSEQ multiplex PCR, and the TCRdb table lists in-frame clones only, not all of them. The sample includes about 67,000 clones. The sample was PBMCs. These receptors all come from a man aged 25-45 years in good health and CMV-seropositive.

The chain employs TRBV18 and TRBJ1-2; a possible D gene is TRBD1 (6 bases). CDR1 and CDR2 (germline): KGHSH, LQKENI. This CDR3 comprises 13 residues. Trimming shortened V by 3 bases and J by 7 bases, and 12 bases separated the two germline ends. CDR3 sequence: CASSPTGSSGYTF. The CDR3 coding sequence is TGTGCCAGCTCACCTACAGGGTCCAGTGGCTACACCTTC.

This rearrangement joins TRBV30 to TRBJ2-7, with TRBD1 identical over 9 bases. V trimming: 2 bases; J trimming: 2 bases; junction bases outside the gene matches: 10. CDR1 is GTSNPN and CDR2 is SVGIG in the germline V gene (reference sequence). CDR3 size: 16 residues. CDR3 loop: CAWSPARDRATYEQYF. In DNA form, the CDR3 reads TGTGCCTGGAGTCCCGCCCGGGACAGGGCGACCTACGAGCAGTACTTC.

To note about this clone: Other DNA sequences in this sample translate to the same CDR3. CDR3 residues: CASSEASGGGGYTF. In nucleotides, the CDR3 is TGTGCCAGCAGTGAAGCGTCAGGGGGAGGTGGCTACACCTTC. This rearrangement joins TRBV6-1 to TRBJ1-2, with TRBD1 matching 7 bases. Trimming cost V 0 bases and J 7 bases; bases outside gene matches: 5. The CDR3 runs to 14 residues. Germline V CDR1 and CDR2: MNHNS, SASEGT.

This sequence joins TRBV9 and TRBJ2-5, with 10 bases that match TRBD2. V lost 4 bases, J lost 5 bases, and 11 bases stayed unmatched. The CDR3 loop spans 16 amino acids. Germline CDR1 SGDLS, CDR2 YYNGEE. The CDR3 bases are TGTGCCAGCAGCCCCAGACTAGCGGGTGCGGATGAGACCCAGTACTTC. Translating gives CASSPRLAGADETQYF.

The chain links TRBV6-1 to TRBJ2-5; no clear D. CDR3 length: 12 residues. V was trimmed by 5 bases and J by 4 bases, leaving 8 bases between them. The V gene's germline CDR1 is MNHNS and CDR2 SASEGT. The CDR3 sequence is CASSWSRETQYF. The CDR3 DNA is TGTGCCAGCAGTTGGAGCAGAGAGACCCAGTACTTC.

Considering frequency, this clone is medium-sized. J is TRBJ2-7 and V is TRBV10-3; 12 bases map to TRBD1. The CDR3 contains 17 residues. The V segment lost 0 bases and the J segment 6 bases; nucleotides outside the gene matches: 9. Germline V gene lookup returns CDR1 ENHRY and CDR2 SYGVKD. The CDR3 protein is CAISESGDRGLVSEQYF. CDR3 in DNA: TGTGCCATCAGTGAGTCCGGGGACAGGGGGCTTGTATCCGAGCAGTACTTC.

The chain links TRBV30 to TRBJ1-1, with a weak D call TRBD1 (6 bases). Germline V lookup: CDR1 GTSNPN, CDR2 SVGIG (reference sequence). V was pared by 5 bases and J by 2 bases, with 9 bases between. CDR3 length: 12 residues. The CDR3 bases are TGTGCCTGGGGGACACCAAACACTGAAGCTTTCTTT. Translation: CAWGTPNTEAFF.

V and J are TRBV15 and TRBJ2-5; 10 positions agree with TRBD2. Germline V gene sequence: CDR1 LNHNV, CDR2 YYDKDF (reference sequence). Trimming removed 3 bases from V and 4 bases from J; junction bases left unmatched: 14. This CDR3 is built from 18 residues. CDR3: CATSSGPLAGAPGETQYF. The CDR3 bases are TGTGCCACCAGCAGTGGACCCCTAGCGGGGGCCCCGGGAGAGACCCAGTACTTC.

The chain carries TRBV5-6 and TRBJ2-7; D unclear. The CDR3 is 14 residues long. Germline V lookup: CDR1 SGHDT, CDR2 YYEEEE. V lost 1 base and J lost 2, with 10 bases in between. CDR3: CASSLRQATYEQYF. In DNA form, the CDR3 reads TGTGCCAGCAGCTTGCGTCAGGCCACCTACGAGCAGTACTTC.

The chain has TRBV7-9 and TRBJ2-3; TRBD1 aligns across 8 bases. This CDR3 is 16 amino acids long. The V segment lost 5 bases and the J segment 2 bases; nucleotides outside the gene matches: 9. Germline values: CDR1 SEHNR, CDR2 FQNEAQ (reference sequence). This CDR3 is CASSPEWGQDTDTQYF. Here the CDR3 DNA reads TGTGCCAGCAGCCCAGAGTGGGGACAGGACACAGATACGCAGTATTTT.

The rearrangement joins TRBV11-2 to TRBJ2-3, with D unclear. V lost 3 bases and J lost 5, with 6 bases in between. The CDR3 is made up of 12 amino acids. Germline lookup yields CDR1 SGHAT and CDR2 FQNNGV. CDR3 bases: TGTGCCAGCAGCTTTCAGGAAGATACGCAGTATTTT. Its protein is CASSFQEDTQYF. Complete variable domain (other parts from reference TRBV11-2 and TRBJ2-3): EAGVAQSPRYKIIEKRQSVAFWCNPISGHATLYWYQQILGQGPKLLIQFQNNGVVDDSQLPKDRFSAERLKGVDSTLKIQPAKLEDSAVYLCASSFQEDTQYFGPGTRLTVL.

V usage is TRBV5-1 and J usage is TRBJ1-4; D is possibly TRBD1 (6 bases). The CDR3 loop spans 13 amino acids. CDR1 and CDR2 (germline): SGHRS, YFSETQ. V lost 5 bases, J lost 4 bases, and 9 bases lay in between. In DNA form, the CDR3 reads TGCGCCAGCAGAACAGGGTATAATGAAAAACTGTTTTTT. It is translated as CASRTGYNEKLFF.

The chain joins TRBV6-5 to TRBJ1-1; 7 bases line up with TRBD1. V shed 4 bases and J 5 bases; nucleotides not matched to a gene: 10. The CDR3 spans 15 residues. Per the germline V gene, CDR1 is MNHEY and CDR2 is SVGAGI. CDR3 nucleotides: TGTGCCAGCAGTTTAGACAGGGATGGTTGGACTGAAGCTTTCTTT. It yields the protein CASSLDRDGWTEAFF.

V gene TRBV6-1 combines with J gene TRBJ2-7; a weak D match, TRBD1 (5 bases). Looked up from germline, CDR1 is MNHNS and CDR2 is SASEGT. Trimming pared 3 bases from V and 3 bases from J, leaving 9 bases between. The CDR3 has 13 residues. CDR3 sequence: CASSDVGVYEQYF. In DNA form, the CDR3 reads TGTGCCAGCAGTGATGTAGGGGTCTACGAGCAGTACTTC.

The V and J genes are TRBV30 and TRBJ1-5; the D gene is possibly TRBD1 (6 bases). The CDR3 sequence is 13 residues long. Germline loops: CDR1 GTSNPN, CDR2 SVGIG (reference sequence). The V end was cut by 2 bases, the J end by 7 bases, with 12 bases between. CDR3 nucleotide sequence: TGTGCCTGGAGTTGGCAGGGACACCAGCCCCAGCATTTT. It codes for CAWSWQGHQPQHF.

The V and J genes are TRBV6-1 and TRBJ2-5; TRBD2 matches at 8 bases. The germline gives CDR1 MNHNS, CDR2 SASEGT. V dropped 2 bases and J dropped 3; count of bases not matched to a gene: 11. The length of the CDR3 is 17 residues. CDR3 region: CASSELGRGGWKETQYF. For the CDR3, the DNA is TGTGCCAGCAGTGAACTCGGGAGGGGGGGCTGGAAAGAGACCCAGTACTTC.

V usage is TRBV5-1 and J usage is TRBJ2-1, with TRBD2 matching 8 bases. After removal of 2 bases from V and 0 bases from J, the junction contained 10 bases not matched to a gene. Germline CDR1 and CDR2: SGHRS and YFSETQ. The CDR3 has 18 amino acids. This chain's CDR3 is CASSLGTSYSSSYNEQFF. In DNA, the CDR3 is TGCGCCAGCAGCTTAGGGACTAGTTACTCGAGCTCCTACAATGAGCAGTTCTTC. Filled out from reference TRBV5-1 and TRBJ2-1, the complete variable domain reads KAGVTQTPRYLIKTRGQQVTLSCSPISGHRSVSWYQQTPGQGLQFLFEYFSETQRNKGNFPGRFSGRQFSNSRSEMNVSTLELGDSALYLCASSLGTSYSSSYNEQFFGPGTRLTVL.

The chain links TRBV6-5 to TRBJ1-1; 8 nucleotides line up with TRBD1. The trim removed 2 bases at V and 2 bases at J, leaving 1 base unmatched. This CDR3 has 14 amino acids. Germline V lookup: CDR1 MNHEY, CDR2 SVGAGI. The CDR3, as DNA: TGTGCCAGCAGTTACGGACAGGGCAACACTGAAGCTTTCTTT. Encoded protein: CASSYGQGNTEAFF.